What follows are 23 T cell receptor beta chains derived from one specimen sequenced in a study of human T cells and chemical hapten exposure. TCRdb independently ran MiXCR on the RACE reads; one entry per CDR3 protein. The sample gives 45,000 or so distinct CDR3 sequences, 4.4% of which show up once; 4.5% to 6% is in the top ten. Documented time point: healthy volunteer bleed at 2 weeks. Unfractionated whole blood was the source of the extracted total RNA. Input material: whole blood. The receptors originated from a human donor in good health. Some clones in this sample may be carry-over from other donors' samples.

This clonotype was counted a few times. The rearrangement joins TRBV25-1 to TRBJ2-6; 7 positions agree with TRBD1. This CDR3 region has 19 residues. The V and J ends lost 5 bases and 0 bases, in that order; junction bases with no gene match: 13. Germline assignment: CDR1 MGHDK and CDR2 SYGVNS. CDR3 region: CASSNPIGQANSGANVLTF. CDR3 bases: TGTGCCAGCAGTAATCCGATTGGACAGGCGAACTCTGGGGCCAACGTCCTGACTTTC. Drawing the rest from reference TRBV25-1 and TRBJ2-6, the complete variable domain is EADIYQTPRYLVIGTGKKITLECSQTMGHDKMYWYQQDPGMELHLIHYSYGVNSTEKGDLSSESTVSRIRTEHFPLTLESARPSHTSQYLCASSNPIGQANSGANVLTFGAGSRLTVL.

In this sample, this clonotype turned up many times. The chain carries TRBV12-3 or TRBV12-4 and TRBJ1-5, with unresolved D. The CDR3 covers 14 residues. V shed 4 bases and J shed 4 bases, with 11 bases lying between them. This chain's CDR3 is CASSSTTVNQPQHF. The CDR3 nucleotides are TGTGCCAGCAGTTCGACGACGGTTAATCAGCCCCAGCATTTT.

Many counts were recorded for this clonotype. V is TRBV28 and J is TRBJ2-7; possibly TRBD2 for D (5 bases). This CDR3 spans 17 amino acids. V was shortened by 3 bases and J by 2 bases, with 20 bases between the two germline ends. Germline V gene sequence: CDR1 MDHEN, CDR2 SYDVKM. CDR3 nucleotide sequence: TGTGCCAGCAGTTTCCTTAGGGTGACTACCGTGCCCTACGAGCAGTACTTC. This sequence encodes CASSFLRVTTVPYEQYF.

This clonotype was found a few times. The J gene is TRBJ2-1, the V gene TRBV11-2; D gene uncertain. The CDR3 extends over 13 amino acids. Trimming removed 0 bases at V and 8 bases at J, with 8 bases between. Looked up from germline, CDR1 is SGHAT and CDR2 is FQNNGV. CDR3: CASSLELPDEQFF. In DNA form, the CDR3 reads TGTGCCAGCAGCTTAGAGCTTCCGGATGAGCAGTTCTTC.

At least ten counts were recorded for this clonotype. The chain is built from TRBV6-5 and TRBJ1-1, with D hard to call. Germline loops: CDR1 MNHEY, CDR2 SVGAGI. CDR3 length equals 14 residues. V dropped 0 bases and J dropped 0 bases, with 5 bases sitting between them. The CDR3 nucleotides read TGTGCCAGCAGTTACTCTATGATGAACACTGAAGCTTTCTTT. Translated, it gives CASSYSMMNTEAFF.

The count of this clonotype is one. This sequence may be a read error, since a much larger clone differs from it by one base. This rearrangement joins TRBV28 to TRBJ2-3; 10 bases line up with TRBD2. V lost 5 bases, J lost 1 base, and 15 bases stayed unmatched. Germline V lookup: CDR1 MDHEN, CDR2 SYDVKM. The CDR3 has 19 residues. CDR3 amino acids: CASSPIAGGGSPRTDTQYF. CDR3 nucleotides: TGTGCCAGCAGTCCTATAGCGGGAGGAGGGTCCCCTCGCACAGATACGCAGTATTTT.

Of note for this clonotype: A much more abundant neighbour one base away suggests this may be a read error. V usage is TRBV29-1 and J usage is TRBJ2-5, with D perhaps TRBD1 (5 bases). The germline V gene has CDR1 SQVTM and CDR2 ANQGSEA. V was cut by 6 bases and J by 5 bases, with 13 bases left in between. The CDR3 extends over 12 amino acids. The CDR3 sequence is CSVGWGAETQYF. DNA of the CDR3: TGCAGCGTCGGCTGGGGCGCGGAGACCCAGTACTTC.

This clonotype was seen ten or more times. The chain is built from TRBV5-1 and TRBJ2-2; no reliable D call. The CDR3 has 17 residues. The germline V gene encodes CDR1 SGHRS and CDR2 YFSETQ. V dropped 1 base and J dropped 1 base, with 14 bases sitting between them. The CDR3 coding sequence is TGCGCCAGCAGCTTGAAGGTATCCGGCTTGAACACCGGGGAGCTGTTTTTT. This encodes CASSLKVSGLNTGELFF.

This clonotype was found many times. The chain carries TRBV5-4 and TRBJ2-1; the D gene is possibly TRBD1 (5 bases). Between the trimmed V and J ends, which lost 6 bases and 6 bases, there was a span of 13 bases. This CDR3 is built from 13 residues. Germline V lookup: CDR1 SGHNT, CDR2 YYREEE (reference sequence). This CDR3 is CASTLRAGNEQFF. As DNA, the CDR3 is TGTGCCAGCACTCTCAGGGCTGGCAATGAGCAGTTCTTC.

Only a few counts were recorded for this clonotype. The rearrangement joins TRBV18 to TRBJ1-5; TRBD1 agrees at 8 bases. V gave up 6 bases and J gave up 0 bases; unmatched junction bases: 4. The CDR3 covers 15 residues. Per germline, CDR1 KGHSH and CDR2 LQKENI. CDR3 amino acids: CASSQDRVSNQPQHF. The CDR3 region has the DNA TGTGCCAGCTCTCAGGACAGGGTTAGCAATCAGCCCCAGCATTTT.

The rearrangement uses TRBV29-1 and TRBJ2-5; the D gene is possibly TRBD2 (5 bases). V lost 2 bases and J lost 1, with 20 bases in between. This CDR3 contains 17 residues. Germline CDR1 and CDR2: SQVTM and ANQGSEA. The CDR3 loop reads CSVEIGLLNGVQETQYF. In DNA form, the CDR3 reads TGCAGCGTTGAAATAGGGTTGCTAAACGGGGTCCAAGAGACCCAGTACTTC. Using reference TRBV29-1 and TRBJ2-5 for the parts outside the CDR3, the full variable domain is SAVISQKPSRDICQRGTSLTIQCQVDSQVTMMFWYRQQPGQSLTLIATANQGSEATYESGFVIDKFPISRPNLTFSTLTVSNMSPEDSSIYLCSVEIGLLNGVQETQYFGPGTRLLVL.

The sample holds many counts of this clonotype. This chain links TRBV12-3 or TRBV12-4 with TRBJ1-2, with D possibly matching TRBD1 (6 bases). V lost 7 bases to trimming and J lost 8 bases, with 11 bases between them. The CDR3 loop spans 11 amino acids. The CDR3 coding sequence is TGTGCCAGCAAGGGGGTCTTAGGCTACACCTTC. Translating gives CASKGVLGYTF.

This sequence joins TRBV20-1 and TRBJ2-7; 8 nucleotides line up with TRBD2. Germline CDR1 reads DFQATT; CDR2 reads SNEGSKA (reference sequence). The CDR3 length is 14 residues. Germline trimming cut 1 base from V and 4 bases from J; bases unmatched to any gene: 6. The CDR3 protein is CSARGPSGWYEQYF. CDR3 coding DNA: TGCAGTGCTAGAGGACCTAGCGGGTGGTACGAGCAGTACTTC.

The chain has TRBV18 and TRBJ1-1, with a possible D match to TRBD1 (6 bases). Germline V gene data show CDR1 as KGHSH and CDR2 as LQKENI. The CDR3 contains 16 residues. The V end was cut by 1 base, the J end by 1 base, with 13 bases between. The CDR3 here is CASSPRGQTKNTEAFF. As DNA, the CDR3 is TGTGCCAGCTCACCACGTGGACAGACTAAGAACACTGAAGCTTTCTTT.

This chain connects TRBV24-1 to TRBJ2-1, with 16 bases identical to TRBD2. There are 17 residues in the CDR3. CDR1 KGHDR and CDR2 SFDVKD come from the germline V gene. Unmatched junction bases numbered 2, after V lost 0 bases and J lost 7 bases. This CDR3 is CATSDLGGLAGGNEQFF. The CDR3 nucleotides read TGTGCCACCAGTGATTTGGGGGGACTAGCGGGAGGGAATGAGCAGTTCTTC.

This clonotype was seen more than once but under ten times. V is TRBV7-6 and J is TRBJ2-3; D is perhaps TRBD2 (6 bases). Deletions cut 5 bases from V and 5 bases from J, with 8 bases between. CDR1 is SGHVS and CDR2 is FNYEAQ in the germline V gene. This CDR3 is built from 12 residues. The CDR3 region is CASSQAGDTQYF. The CDR3 nucleotides read TGTGCCAGCAGCCAAGCGGGAGATACGCAGTATTTT.

This clonotype was picked up a small number of times. The rearrangement uses TRBV28 and TRBJ2-3; TRBD2 aligns across 7 bases. After removal of 7 bases from V and 0 bases from J, the junction contained 7 bases not matched to a gene. CDR3 length: 15 residues. Per germline, CDR1 MDHEN and CDR2 SYDVKM. CDR3 region: CASIAAGSSTDTQYF. CDR3 coding DNA: TGTGCCAGCATCGCAGCGGGGAGTAGCACAGATACGCAGTATTTT.

This clonotype was observed at least ten times. This chain joins TRBV25-1 and TRBJ2-7, with TRBD1 identical over 8 bases. V lost 0 bases, J lost 7 bases, and 8 bases stayed unmatched. This CDR3 has 15 amino acids. Germline V gene sequence: CDR1 MGHDK, CDR2 SYGVNS. Here the CDR3 reads CASSEYRQGAGEQYF. Here the CDR3 DNA reads TGTGCCAGCAGTGAATATAGGCAGGGGGCAGGGGAGCAGTACTTC.

This clonotype has only a few counts. The chain couples TRBV10-3 to TRBJ2-6, with D hard to call. CDR1 is ENHRY and CDR2 is SYGVKD in the germline V gene. The V gene lost 3 bases and the J gene lost 1 base, with 10 bases spanning the gap. This CDR3 has 16 residues. The CDR3 region is CAISEQQRSGANVLTF. The CDR3, as DNA: TGTGCCATCAGTGAACAGCAAAGATCTGGGGCCAACGTCCTGACTTTC.

The chain employs TRBV9 and TRBJ2-3; 8 positions match TRBD2. V lost 5 bases to trimming and J lost 3 bases; unmatched junction nucleotides: 8. Per germline, CDR1 SGDLS and CDR2 YYNGEE. The CDR3 consists of 15 residues. The CDR3, as DNA: TGTGCCAGCAGATTCAGCGGGAGCGGAACAGATACGCAGTATTTT. Encoded protein: CASRFSGSGTDTQYF. The entire variable domain, with the rest obtained from reference TRBV9 and TRBJ2-3, is as follows: DSGVTQTPKHLITATGQRVTLRCSPRSGDLSVYWYQQSLDQGLQFLIQYYNGEERAKGNILERFSAQQFPDLHSELNLSSLELGDSALYFCASRFSGSGTDTQYFGPGTRLTVL.

This clonotype was detected ten times or more. The rearrangement uses TRBV12-3 or TRBV12-4 and TRBJ1-6, with D tentatively TRBD1 (6 bases). This CDR3 is built from 14 residues. Trimming cost V 5 bases and J 7 bases, with 12 bases left between them. The CDR3 spells CASSGGRGNSPLHF. Written as DNA, the CDR3 is TGTGCCAGCAGTGGCGGCAGGGGAAATTCACCCCTCCACTTT.

This clonotype showed up many times. The rearrangement uses TRBV18 and TRBJ1-4, with D hard to call. CDR3 length: 16 residues. Germline CDR1 reads KGHSH; CDR2 reads LQKENI. Trimming took off 2 bases at V and 4 bases at J, with 14 bases between the two ends. CDR3 sequence reads: CASSPFGGVGNEKLFF. DNA of the CDR3: TGTGCCAGCTCACCATTCGGTGGCGTTGGTAATGAAAAACTGTTTTTT.

This chain joins TRBV6-6 and TRBJ2-7, with D uncertain. V was trimmed by 2 bases and J by 7 bases, leaving 15 bases between them. Germline loops: CDR1 MNHNY, CDR2 SVGAGI (reference sequence). The CDR3 consists of 14 residues. The CDR3 is CASSYGGVGSEQYF. CDR3 nucleotides: TGTGCCAGCAGTTACGGCGGTGTCGGAAGTGAGCAGTACTTC.